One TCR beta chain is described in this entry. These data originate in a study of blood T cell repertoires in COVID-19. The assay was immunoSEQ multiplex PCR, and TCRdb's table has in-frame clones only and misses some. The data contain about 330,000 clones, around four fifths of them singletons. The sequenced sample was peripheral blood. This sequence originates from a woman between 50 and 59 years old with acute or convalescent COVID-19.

The CDR3 coding sequence is TGTGCCAGCAGTGAATGGGCAGGGGATAACACTGAAGCTTTCTTT. Protein: CASSEWAGDNTEAFF. This chain uses TRBV2 with TRBJ1-1; TRBD1 is a possible D gene (6 bases). CDR3 length equals 15 residues. The germline V gene has CDR1 SNHLY and CDR2 FYNNEI. V was clipped by 2 bases and J by 2 bases, with 12 bases between them.